This T cell receptor beta chain is from a study of shared clonotypes between healthy human individuals. TCRdb's table, derived via immunoSEQ multiplex PCR, lists solely in-frame clones and lacks some. This sample has 550,000 to 700,000 clones; 55% to 85% occur once, and the top ten carry around 1.8%. This sequence was found in a woman aged 25 to 45 in good health. What was sequenced was memory CD4+ T cells sorted from blood. Subset defined: CD45RA-negative fraction.

CDR3 protein: CANTTTSGLAGINEQFF. CDR3 nucleotides: TGTGCCAACACAACGACTAGCGGACTAGCGGGAATCAATGAGCAGTTCTTC. The rearrangement joins TRBV18 to TRBJ2-1, with 12 positions matching TRBD2. Trimming cost V 10 bases and J 6 bases; bases outside gene matches: 16. The CDR3 loop spans 17 amino acids. The germline V gene encodes CDR1 KGHSH and CDR2 LQKENI.